This TCR beta chain was observed in a study of cytomegalovirus exposure and HLA in healthy donors. Study context: The Caucasian-associated ancestry cluster held more than 80% of 300 to 500 genotyped donors.

To note about this clone: Its antigen is unknown.

V shed 6 bases and J shed 0 bases, with 13 bases lying between them. Germline loops: CDR1 SGHTS, CDR2 YDEGEE. This CDR3 has 15 amino acids. PCR was performed using 60 Vbeta and 13 Jbeta primers. Measured with immunoSEQ multiplex PCR; TCRdb has only the in-frame clones, and not every one. The sample holds some 84,000 clones. Findings of the study overall: Presence/absence comparisons presumed near-even sequencing depth among donors. The dataset shows that most TCR sequences were rare, while some public TCRs occurred in many donors.

Sequencing was carried out using PBMCs. J is TRBJ1-5 and V is TRBV5-8; D might be TRBD1 (6 bases). This TCR was recovered from a man between 45 and 60 years old in good health and CMV-seronegative. CDR3 nucleotides: TGTGCCAGCACCAAACAGGGTTATAGCAATCAGCCCCAGCATTTT. Amino acids: CASTKQGYSNQPQHF.